The 28 T cell receptor beta chains below all came from one sample that was sequenced in a study of blood T cells in healthy people across ages. With a J-beta primer mix and a sample-barcoded 5' primer, a second PCR ran about 7 to 12 cycles. TCRdb reprocessed the 5' RACE reads via MiXCR and lists one record per CDR3 protein. The data show about 1.7 million distinct CDR3 sequences, with 28% seen just once and roughly 8.2% held by the top ten. The sample taken for sequencing was blood. The receptors were sampled from a woman aged 30 to 39 in good health.

Only a few counts were recorded for this clonotype. The J gene is TRBJ2-7, the V gene TRBV5-1; D call uncertain. CDR3 length: 15 amino acids. CDR1 is SGHRS and CDR2 is YFSETQ in the germline V gene. Trimming removed 4 bases at V and 4 bases at J, with 18 bases between. CDR3 sequence reads: CASSPAGVPIYEQYF. The CDR3 bases are TGCGCCAGCAGCCCCGCCGGAGTCCCCATTTACGAGCAGTACTTC.

This clonotype was observed a handful of times. The rearrangement uses TRBV5-1 and TRBJ2-1, with no clear D. Germline CDR1 reads SGHRS; CDR2 reads YFSETQ. The V end lost 4 bases, the J end lost 10 bases, and 12 bases lay between the germline ends. The CDR3 is 12 residues long. CDR3 region: CASSPSSREQFF. The DNA for the CDR3 is TGCGCCAGCAGCCCCAGCAGCCGCGAGCAGTTCTTC.

This clonotype was picked up many times. The rearrangement joins TRBV15 to TRBJ2-1; D is unresolved. The germline V gene has CDR1 LNHNV and CDR2 YYDKDF (reference sequence). The CDR3 has 12 amino acids. V was cut by 5 bases and J by 7 bases, with 9 bases left in between. CDR3 bases: TGTGCCACCAGCGACGACTGGAATGAGCAGTTCTTC. Translation gives CATSDDWNEQFF.

This clonotype was seen only a few times. The chain combines TRBV7-8 with TRBJ2-1; TRBD2 matches at 7 bases. The junction had 4 bases not matched to a gene; V was cut back by 2 bases and J by 6 bases. CDR1 is SGHVS and CDR2 is FQNEAQ in the germline V gene. This CDR3 comprises 14 residues. The DNA for the CDR3 is TGTGCCAGCAGCTTATTCCGACTAGCCAATGAGCAGTTCTTC. The encoded protein is CASSLFRLANEQFF.

As to this clonotype: Possible read error: a much larger clone is one base away. The rearrangement joins TRBV6-5 to TRBJ2-7, with a possible D match to TRBD1 (6 bases). Germline V CDR1 and CDR2: MNHEY, SVGAGI. The CDR3 has 12 amino acids. V lost 4 bases and J lost 9, with 13 bases in between. CDR3 amino acids: CASSSQWDMQYF. CDR3 coding DNA: TGTGCCAGCAGTTCCCAATGGGACATGCAGTACTTC.

As concerns this clonotype: At one of its ends the junction is not consistent with the germline gene, which may arise from a read error. The chain is built from TRBV20-1 and TRBJ1-4; no reliable D call. Germline assignment: CDR1 DFQATT and CDR2 SNEGSKA (reference sequence). The CDR3 has 15 amino acids. This chain's CDR3 is CSASKPGAANENLFF. The CDR3 bases are TGCAGTGCTAGTAAACCGGGTGCGGCTAATGAAAACCTGTTTTTT.

The J gene is TRBJ2-7, the V gene TRBV5-1; maybe TRBD1 (6 bases). The CDR3 consists of 13 residues. Germline CDR1 is SGHRS and CDR2 is YFSETQ. V lost 1 base, J lost 4 bases, and 9 bases lay in between. CDR3 sequence reads: CASSLWTEYEQYF. CDR3 nucleotides: TGCGCCAGCAGCTTGTGGACAGAGTACGAGCAGTACTTC.

The genes are TRBV7-2 and TRBJ2-7; 8 bases agree with TRBD2. The CDR3 extends over 16 amino acids. V gave up 1 base and J gave up 3 bases; unmatched junction bases: 8. Germline CDR1 reads SGHTA; CDR2 reads FQGNSA. The CDR3 DNA reads as TGTGCCAGCAGCTTAGGTGGCGGGAGGAGGATCTACGAGCAGTACTTC. Translated, it gives CASSLGGGRRIYEQYF.

The sample holds one count of this clonotype. V usage is TRBV7-2 and J usage is TRBJ1-2, with D perhaps TRBD1 (5 bases). This CDR3 is 15 amino acids long. Germline V gene data show CDR1 as SGHTA and CDR2 as FQGNSA. Trimming took off 5 bases at V and 5 bases at J, with 18 bases between the two ends. The DNA for the CDR3 is TGTGCCAGCAGCGCAACAGGAACAACTCAGTATGGCTACACCTTC. Translated: CASSATGTTQYGYTF. The full variable domain, rest sourced from reference TRBV7-2 and TRBJ1-2, is GAGVSQSPSNKVTEKGKDVELRCDPISGHTALYWYRQSLGQGLEFLIYFQGNSAPDKSGLPSDRFSAERTGGSVSTLTIQRTQQEDSAVYLCASSATGTTQYGYTFGSGTRLTVV.

In this sample, this clonotype turned up a few times. The CDR3: CAITEQGYGYTF. CDR3 coding DNA: TGTGCCATCACCGAACAGGGCTATGGCTACACCTTC. The rearrangement joins TRBV10-3 to TRBJ1-2; the D gene is possibly TRBD1 (6 bases). V lost 7 bases, J lost 4 bases, and 10 bases lay in between. This CDR3 has 12 amino acids. The V gene's germline CDR1 is ENHRY and CDR2 SYGVKD.

This clonotype was seen more than once but under ten times. This sequence joins TRBV5-1 and TRBJ1-2; 9 positions match TRBD1. V dropped 4 bases and J dropped 7; count of bases not matched to a gene: 11. CDR3 length equals 15 residues. Germline V lookup: CDR1 SGHRS, CDR2 YFSETQ. CDR3 in amino acids: CASSPGGQGGTGYTF. CDR3 sequence (DNA): TGCGCCAGCAGCCCAGGGGGACAGGGCGGCACTGGCTACACCTTC.

This clonotype has a count of ten or more. The gene calls are TRBV4-1 and TRBJ2-4; perhaps TRBD2 as D (5 bases). The V end was cut by 0 bases, the J end by 12 bases, with 18 bases between. CDR1 and CDR2 (germline): MGHRA, YSYEKL. The CDR3 spans 15 residues. For the CDR3, the DNA is TGCGCCAGCAGCCAAGATTTAAGCCAGCGGACGGCTCAGTACTTC. Protein product: CASSQDLSQRTAQYF.

There are many counts of this clonotype. The rearrangement links TRBV7-9 to TRBJ2-1; TRBD1 matches at 11 bases. V shed 4 bases and J 7 bases; nucleotides not matched to a gene: 6. The V gene's germline CDR1 is SEHNR and CDR2 FQNEAQ (reference sequence). CDR3 length: 15 amino acids. CDR3 sequence: CASSSGQGARNEQFF. Here the CDR3 DNA reads TGTGCCAGCAGCTCAGGACAGGGGGCGAGGAATGAGCAGTTCTTC.

The table lists this clonotype with a few counts. The chain has TRBV29-1 and TRBJ1-1; TRBD1 might be the D (5 bases). This CDR3 spans 11 amino acids. Germline CDR1 SQVTM, CDR2 ANQGSEA. Trimming stripped 0 bases from V and 11 bases from J, with 10 bases between. The CDR3 DNA reads as TGCAGCGTTGAAGATGGGACGAGGGCTTTCTTT. This codes for CSVEDGTRAFF.

This clonotype turned up a few times. The chain carries TRBV6-1 and TRBJ2-3, with TRBD2 as a possible D gene (6 bases). The CDR3 length is 16 residues. CDR1 MNHNS and CDR2 SASEGT come from the germline V gene. The ends were cut back, 6 bases at V and 8 bases at J, with 24 bases in the middle. This chain's CDR3 is CASSAPGTLTLFTQYF. For the CDR3, the DNA is TGTGCCAGCAGCGCCCCTGGGACTCTTACCCTTTTTACGCAGTATTTT.

With regard to this clonotype: A much larger clone differs from this one at a single base, so this may be a read error. The genes are TRBV29-1 and TRBJ1-2; 8 nucleotides line up with TRBD1. Germline CDR1 is SQVTM and CDR2 is ANQGSEA. The CDR3 contains 12 residues. CDR3 protein: CCAPTGGGGYTF. The CDR3, as DNA: TGCTGCGCCCCCACAGGGGGAGGTGGCTACACCTTC.

This clonotype was counted between two and nine times. The rearrangement links TRBV3-1 to TRBJ2-5; TRBD2 matches 12 bases. The CDR3 is 16 residues long. Germline V gene sequence: CDR1 LGHDT, CDR2 YNNKEL (reference sequence). The V and J ends lost 1 base and 5 bases, in that order; junction bases with no gene match: 5. As DNA, the CDR3 is TGTGCCAGCAGCCAAGTGACTAGCGGGAGATGGGAGACCCAGTACTTC. Protein sequence: CASSQVTSGRWETQYF.

With respect to this clonotype: A read error is likely here: a far larger clone is one base away. The chain uses TRBV28 and TRBJ1-2; D uncertain. Germline CDR1 reads MDHEN; CDR2 reads SYDVKM. The CDR3 has 12 amino acids. CDR3: CASSLGSYGHTF. CDR3 coding DNA: TGTGCCAGCAGTTTAGGTAGCTATGGCCACACCTTC.

This clonotype was seen a few times. Sequence at one end of the junction differs from germline and may be a read error. CDR3 protein: CASSESWTITRETQYF. The DNA of the CDR3 is TGCGCCAGCAGCGAGTCGTGGACTATCACCCGAGAGACCCAGTACTTC. The rearrangement uses TRBV10-2 and TRBJ2-5, with TRBD2 as a possible D gene (6 bases). CDR3 length: 16 amino acids. CDR1 is WSHSY and CDR2 is SAAADI in the germline V gene.

As for this clonotype: A clone one base away is much larger, so this may be a read error. The J gene is TRBJ2-3, the V gene TRBV7-2; 7 bases line up with TRBD1. The V segment lost 7 bases and the J segment 0 bases; nucleotides outside the gene matches: 7. CDR3 length: 15 amino acids. The germline CDR1 and CDR2 sequences are SGHTA and FQGNSA. For the CDR3, the DNA is TGTGCCAGCACACCGGACAGGATCAGCACAGATACGCAGTATTTT. Its protein product is CASTPDRISTDTQYF.

V usage is TRBV21-1 and J usage is TRBJ1-2. TRBV21-1 is a documented pseudogene. This CDR3 spans 14 amino acids. The CDR3 DNA reads as TGTGCCAGCAGCAACCCAACACGTTCTTATGGCTACACCTTC. It yields the protein CASSNPTRSYGYTF.

This clonotype was picked up many times. The chain is built from TRBV5-1 and TRBJ2-7; 8 nucleotides match TRBD2. J gave up 5 bases and V 3 bases, and 10 bases lay outside the gene matches. Germline assignment: CDR1 SGHRS and CDR2 YFSETQ. The CDR3 length is 15 residues. The CDR3 DNA reads TGCGCCAGCAGCTCCAGCGGGGTAGCGGGGAACGAGCAGTACTTC. Translating gives CASSSSGVAGNEQYF.

The chain combines TRBV6-2 or TRBV6-3 with TRBJ2-1; 12 bases match TRBD2. The germline gives CDR1 MNHEY, CDR2 SVGEGT. The CDR3 is made up of 14 amino acids. Losses at the gene ends were 7 bases for V and 8 bases for J; bases not matched to a gene: 6. CDR3 nucleotide sequence: TGTGCCAGCATTGCTAGCGGGAGGGGCTATGAGCAGTTCTTC. Translation: CASIASGRGYEQFF.

This clonotype was seen repeatedly, ten times or more. The chain joins TRBV29-1 to TRBJ2-7, with 9 bases identical to TRBD2. V gave up 6 bases and J gave up 3 bases; unmatched junction bases: 6. The CDR3 loop spans 13 amino acids. CDR1 is SQVTM, CDR2 ANQGSEA, per germline. This chain's CDR3 is CSVSGLANYEQYF. DNA of the CDR3: TGCAGCGTCTCGGGACTAGCAAACTACGAGCAGTACTTC.

The V gene is TRBV25-1, the J gene TRBJ2-1, with D possibly TRBD2 on 6 matching bases. This CDR3 has 15 amino acids. The germline CDR1 and CDR2 sequences are MGHDK and SYGVNS. V shed 3 bases and J shed 2 bases, with 11 bases lying between them. The CDR3 protein is CASSEEGETYNEQFF. In nucleotides, the CDR3 is TGTGCCAGCAGTGAGGAGGGAGAAACCTACAATGAGCAGTTCTTC. Full variable domain (rest looked up from reference TRBV25-1 and TRBJ2-1): EADIYQTPRYLVIGTGKKITLECSQTMGHDKMYWYQQDPGMELHLIHYSYGVNSTEKGDLSSESTVSRIRTEHFPLTLESARPSHTSQYLCASSEEGETYNEQFFGPGTRLTVL.

The chain joins TRBV5-5 to TRBJ2-2; either TRBD1 or TRBD2 may supply D (5 bases each). Germline-derived CDR1 and CDR2 are SGHKS and YYEKEE (reference sequence). Trimming took 0 bases from V and 13 from J, leaving 13 bases between them. CDR3 length: 13 residues. CDR3 sequence reads: CASSLGIQGPLFF. In DNA, the CDR3 is TGTGCCAGCAGCTTGGGGATTCAGGGACCGCTGTTTTTT.

This clonotype was found a few times. V usage is TRBV15 and J usage is TRBJ2-5; TRBD1 or TRBD2 may be the D gene (5 bases each). The CDR3 is 15 amino acids. The V and J ends lost 4 bases and 4 bases respectively, with 16 bases between them. The germline gives CDR1 LNHNV, CDR2 YYDKDF (reference sequence). The CDR3 spells CATSIERGLGETQYF. In DNA form, the CDR3 reads TGTGCCACCAGCATAGAGAGGGGCCTGGGAGAGACCCAGTACTTC.

The gene calls are TRBV12-3 or TRBV12-4 and TRBJ2-7, with a possible D match to TRBD1 (5 bases). V lost 5 bases and J lost 3, with 11 bases in between. The CDR3 extends over 13 amino acids. The CDR3 loop is CASSPGHVYEQYF. The CDR3 nucleotides read TGTGCCAGCAGTCCAGGACACGTCTACGAGCAGTACTTC.